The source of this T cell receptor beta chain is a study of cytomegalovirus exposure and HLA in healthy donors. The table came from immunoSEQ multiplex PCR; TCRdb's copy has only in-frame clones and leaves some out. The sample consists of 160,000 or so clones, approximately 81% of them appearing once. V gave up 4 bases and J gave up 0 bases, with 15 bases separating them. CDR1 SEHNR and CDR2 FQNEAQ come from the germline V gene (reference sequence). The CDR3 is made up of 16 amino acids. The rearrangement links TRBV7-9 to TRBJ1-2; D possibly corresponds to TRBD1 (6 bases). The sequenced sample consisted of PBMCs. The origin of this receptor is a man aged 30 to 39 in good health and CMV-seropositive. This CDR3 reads CASSSDYRTANYGYTF. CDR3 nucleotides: TGTGCCAGCAGCTCCGATTACAGGACAGCTAACTATGGCTACACCTTC.